These 16 T cell receptor beta chains were all obtained from the same sample, sequenced in a study of cytomegalovirus exposure and HLA in healthy donors (dated 2017 in TCRdb). The protocol used for the library was the immunoSEQ multiplex PCR assay. For the multiplex PCR, a mixture combining 60 forward primers for TCR Vbeta segments and 13 reverse primers for TCR Jbeta segments was used. TCRdb took this table from immuneACCESS and kept in-frame rearrangements with V and J called. Such tables lack part of the clones; where checked against another copy, unresolved V genes explain under half of the gap, and the rest is unexplained. The sample yields about 130,000 clones; 65% to 85% were counted once. Approximately 1% of the sample is in the top ten clones. Sequenced material: PBMCs. Source of these receptors: a boy between 10 and 17 years old in good health and CMV-seronegative.

The chain uses TRBV5-1 and TRBJ2-5; 13 positions agree with TRBD2. The V gene end was trimmed by 4 bases and the J gene end by 1 base; junction bases not matched to a gene: 4. CDR1 SGHRS and CDR2 YFSETQ come from the germline V gene. The CDR3 consists of 16 residues. This CDR3 is CASSAGTSGIQETQYF. CDR3 nucleotide sequence: TGCGCCAGCAGCGCCGGGACTAGCGGGATCCAAGAGACCCAGTACTTC.

V usage is TRBV25-1 and J usage is TRBJ2-5; a possible D gene is TRBD2 (6 bases). The CDR3 loop spans 15 amino acids. The V and J ends lost 1 base and 2 bases respectively, with 11 bases between them. CDR1 and CDR2 from the germline V gene are MGHDK and SYGVNS. Written as DNA, the CDR3 is TGTGCCAGCAGTGAATTTGGACTACATCAAGAGACCCAGTACTTC. Translation: CASSEFGLHQETQYF.

V and J are TRBV5-4 and TRBJ2-7, with 7 positions matching TRBD2. Trimming removed 4 bases from V and 6 bases from J; junction bases left unmatched: 10. CDR1 is SGHNT and CDR2 is YYREEE in the germline V gene (reference sequence). The CDR3 covers 14 residues. The CDR3 loop reads CASSHGGGDREQYF. The CDR3 nucleotides are TGTGCCAGCAGCCACGGGGGAGGGGATCGCGAGCAGTACTTC.

J is TRBJ2-2 and V is TRBV5-6; possible D gene TRBD2, 6 bases. The germline V gene has CDR1 SGHDT and CDR2 YYEEEE. The CDR3 length is 15 residues. With 7 bases removed from V and 0 bases from J, the gap between germline ends came to 13 bases. CDR3: CASGLSGANTGELFF. CDR3 DNA: TGTGCCAGCGGGTTATCGGGGGCGAACACCGGGGAGCTGTTTTTT.

V gene TRBV9 combines with J gene TRBJ2-2; 8 nucleotides agree with TRBD2. Germline values: CDR1 SGDLS, CDR2 YYNGEE. V dropped 3 bases and J dropped 4; count of bases not matched to a gene: 8. The CDR3 length is 16 residues. The CDR3 sequence: CASSGAGLVPTGELFF. The CDR3 region has the DNA TGTGCCAGCAGCGGGGCGGGACTAGTTCCCACCGGGGAGCTGTTTTTT.

This chain joins TRBV6-5 and TRBJ1-2, with D possibly being TRBD1 (6 bases). Per the germline V gene, CDR1 is MNHEY and CDR2 is SVGAGI. Trimming left V 0 bases short and J 7 bases short, with 12 bases between. This CDR3 contains 14 residues. The CDR3 reads CASSYSTGLGGYTF. The CDR3 DNA follows: TGTGCCAGCAGTTACTCTACAGGGTTAGGTGGCTACACCTTC.

The chain uses TRBV2 and TRBJ2-5; 12 bases agree with TRBD2. V was pared by 4 bases and J by 5 bases, with 5 bases of the junction left unmatched. The CDR3 extends over 15 amino acids. In germline, CDR1 is SNHLY, CDR2 FYNNEI. CDR3 in DNA: TGTGCCAGCAGTGGACTAGCGGGAGTTGGGGAGACCCAGTACTTC. This translates into CASSGLAGVGETQYF.

The V gene is TRBV13, the J gene TRBJ2-2; D ambiguous. With 2 bases removed from V and 4 bases from J, the gap between germline ends came to 11 bases. Germline assignment: CDR1 PRHDT and CDR2 FYEKMQ (reference sequence). The CDR3 spans 15 residues. Written as DNA, the CDR3 is TGTGCCAGCAGCTTAACGGGTCCACTCACCGGGGAGCTGTTTTTT. As protein: CASSLTGPLTGELFF.

The chain combines TRBV7-9 with TRBJ2-1; 8 bases align to TRBD2. The CDR3 runs to 15 residues. Germline values: CDR1 SEHNR, CDR2 FQNEAQ (reference sequence). V gave up 4 bases and J gave up 9 bases; unmatched junction bases: 11. DNA for the CDR3: TGTGCCAGCAGCTCTACTAGCGGCGACCCCAGTGAGCAGTTCTTC. Protein: CASSSTSGDPSEQFF. Together with reference TRBV7-9 and TRBJ2-1, the CDR3 gives the full variable domain: DTGVSQNPRHKITKRGQNVTFRCDPISEHNRLYWYRQTLGQGPEFLTYFQNEAQLEKSRLLSDRFSAERPKGSFSTLEIQRTEQGDSAMYLCASSSTSGDPSEQFFGPGTRLTVL.

V and J are TRBV6-1 and TRBJ2-1; D is unresolved. This CDR3 region has 13 residues. V lost 6 bases to trimming and J lost 5 bases, with 11 bases between them. Germline V gene data show CDR1 as MNHNS and CDR2 as SASEGT. In DNA, the CDR3 is TGTGCCAGCAGCCAGGTGGTCGACAATGAGCAGTTCTTC. It specifies CASSQVVDNEQFF.

The chain uses TRBV5-4 and TRBJ2-5; D gene uncertain. V lost 3 bases, J lost 2 bases, and 11 bases lay in between. The CDR3 runs 14 residues. Germline V lookup: CDR1 SGHNT, CDR2 YYREEE (reference sequence). CDR3 nucleotide sequence: TGTGCCAGCAGCTCCCCACCAGATCAAGAGACCCAGTACTTC. It yields the protein CASSSPPDQETQYF.

This clone appeared once. The chain links TRBV6-5 to TRBJ1-5; D gene uncertain. The CDR3 length is 12 residues. V dropped 8 bases and J dropped 3 bases, with 8 bases sitting between them. Germline V gene data show CDR1 as MNHEY and CDR2 as SVGAGI. This CDR3 reads CASGFSNQPQHF. In DNA, the CDR3 is TGTGCCAGCGGCTTTTCCAATCAGCCCCAGCATTTT.

In this sample, this clone turned up many times. The V and J genes are TRBV2 and TRBJ2-4; the D is unclear. V was shortened by 3 bases and J by 0 bases, with 6 bases between the two germline ends. The CDR3 runs to 14 residues. Germline V lookup: CDR1 SNHLY, CDR2 FYNNEI. The CDR3 loop reads CASSDLVAKNIQYF. In DNA, the CDR3 is TGTGCCAGCAGTGATCTTGTAGCCAAAAACATTCAGTACTTC.

This rearrangement joins TRBV4-1 to TRBJ1-5; tentatively, D is TRBD1 (6 bases). Germline V gene sequence: CDR1 MGHRA, CDR2 YSYEKL. CDR3 size: 16 residues. Trimming stripped 0 bases from V and 4 bases from J, with 13 bases between. CDR3 sequence (DNA): TGCGCCAGCAGCCAAGATGTGGGTGGGACAAATCAGCCCCAGCATTTT. It specifies CASSQDVGGTNQPQHF.

The V call is TRBV7-9, the J call TRBJ2-6, with 7 bases fitting TRBD1. The CDR3 sequence is 18 residues long. J was trimmed by 2 bases and V by 1 base; bases with no gene match: 8. CDR1 and CDR2 (germline): SEHNR, FQNEAQ (reference sequence). The CDR3 reads CASSLVPLDRAGANVLTF. In DNA form, the CDR3 reads TGTGCCAGCAGCTTAGTCCCCCTCGACAGGGCTGGGGCCAACGTCCTGACTTTC.

The gene calls are TRBV30 and TRBJ1-4, with a tentative D call TRBD1 (5 bases). The CDR3 spans 14 residues. V was trimmed by 5 bases and J by 4 bases, leaving 14 bases between them. Germline V gives CDR1 GTSNPN, CDR2 SVGIG (reference sequence). Written as DNA, the CDR3 is TGTGCCTGGGGGACTCTGCTTAATAATGAAAAACTGTTTTTT. Its protein is CAWGTLLNNEKLFF.